This T cell receptor beta chain came from a study of blood T cell repertoires in COVID-19. The CDR3 runs 15 residues. V was cut by 4 bases and J by 7 bases, with 15 bases left in between. CDR1 and CDR2 from the germline V gene are SGHRS and YFSETQ. The table came from immunoSEQ multiplex PCR; TCRdb's copy has only in-frame clones and leaves some out. The sample includes around 250,000 clones, approximately 82% of them seen just once. The sample comprised PBMCs or T cells enriched from blood (not recorded which). The chain carries TRBV5-1 and TRBJ1-6; D remains ambiguous. This receptor was identified in a middle-aged man who had been exposed to COVID-19. The CDR3 DNA is TGCGCCAGCAGCACAGATTCCCCTCGGAATTCACCCCTCCACTTT. It codes for CASSTDSPRNSPLHF.